The sequence of this TCR beta chain was determined in a study of T cell clones after liver transplantation. Turning to the study itself: Three of the eight recipients were HCV-positive; the rest had non-autoimmune, non-viral transplant indications.

With 0 bases removed from V and 4 bases from J, the gap between germline ends came to 9 bases. The V gene's germline CDR1 is KGHSY and CDR2 FQNENV. The CDR3 length is 15 residues. Unstimulated PBMCs were sorted into CD3+CD4+ and CD3+CD8+ populations. Assay used: immunoSEQ multiplex PCR; TCRdb lists only in-frame clones, some missing. The sample shows tens of thousands of clones, more than 90% of them seen only once. This clone was observed once. The rearrangement uses TRBV16 and TRBJ2-2; tentatively, D is TRBD1 (5 bases). This TCR was recovered from a human donor who received a liver transplant. The sequencing used CD4+ T cells from blood, collected before liver transplant. CDR3 nucleotide sequence: TGTGCCAGCAGCCAATCAAGGGGCCCCACCGGGGAGCTGTTTTTT. As protein: CASSQSRGPTGELFF.